Given below is one TCR beta chain in context. Its antigen is currently unknown. The CDR3 runs 14 residues. The ends were cut back, 1 base at V and 0 bases at J, with 6 bases in the middle. The germline V gene encodes CDR1 SGHRS and CDR2 YFSETQ. Assay: immunoSEQ multiplex PCR; the TCRdb copy retains only in-frame clones and omits some. Among about 280,000 clones listed, roughly 90% were seen once. This sample was included in a study of cytomegalovirus exposure and HLA in healthy donors. Separate from the approximately 670-subject first cohort, the approximately 120-subject validation cohort was the one that the donors belonged to. Points from the study as a whole: In vitro assays verified that a few CMV-associated chains recognized CMV antigens specifically. According to the study, some 160 TCR beta chains were cytomegalovirus-associated.

The V and J genes are TRBV5-1 and TRBJ2-3; D possibly corresponds to TRBD2 (5 bases). Sequenced input: PBMCs. The receptor was isolated from a woman under 30 in good health and CMV-seronegative. The CDR3 DNA follows: TGCGCCAGCAGCTTGCGCGGGAGCACAGATACGCAGTATTTT. Translation gives CASSLRGSTDTQYF.